This TCR beta chain was found in a study of regulatory T cells in long-lasting Graves disease. Time point indicated: newly diagnosed GD, antithyroid drugs for less than 3 months. Preparation of the TCR library used RNA extracted from PBMCs. With 6 bases removed from V and 5 bases from J, the gap between germline ends came to 20 bases. The CDR3 covers 15 residues. Germline lookup yields CDR1 DFQATT and CDR2 SNEGSKA (reference sequence). This clonotype was observed many times. Its specificity is unknown. CDR3-region Arm-PCR and iRepertoire HTBI primers produced the TCR beta libraries. TCRdb analysed the multiplex PCR reads with MiXCR anew, one entry per CDR3 protein. The table lists approximately 230,000 distinct CDR3 sequences, 15% to 20% of them singletons. The study, taken as a whole, reports: Sampling was limited to peripheral blood rather than thyroid tissue.

The TCR comes from a female donor with Graves disease. The chain links TRBV20-1 to TRBJ2-1; D is possibly TRBD1 (5 bases). Sequenced here: peripheral blood mononuclear cells (PBMCs), sampled at new diagnosis, from a patient treated with antithyroid drugs. DNA for the CDR3: TGCAGTGCACTCGAAGCTAGGGGTTTCAACAATGAGCAGTTCTTC. This translates into CSALEARGFNNEQFF.